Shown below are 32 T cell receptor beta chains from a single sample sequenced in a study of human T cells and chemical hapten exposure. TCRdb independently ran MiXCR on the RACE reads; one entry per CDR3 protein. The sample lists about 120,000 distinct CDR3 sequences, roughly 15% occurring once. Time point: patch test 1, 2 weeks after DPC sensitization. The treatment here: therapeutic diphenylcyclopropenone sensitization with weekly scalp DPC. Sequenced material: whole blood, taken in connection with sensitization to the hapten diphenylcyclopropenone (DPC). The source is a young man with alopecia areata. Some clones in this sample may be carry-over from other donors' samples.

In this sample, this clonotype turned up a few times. The CDR3 region is CASSRGELNTEAFF. CDR3 coding DNA: TGTGCCAGCTCACGAGGGGAGTTGAACACTGAAGCTTTCTTT. This chain links TRBV18 with TRBJ1-1, with a weak D call TRBD1 (5 bases). The CDR3 runs to 14 residues. CDR1 and CDR2 from the germline V gene are KGHSH and LQKENI. With 4 bases removed from V and 0 bases from J, the gap between germline ends came to 9 bases. The whole variable domain, remainder taken from reference TRBV18 and TRBJ1-1, is NAGVMQNPRHLVRRRGQEARLRCSPMKGHSHVYWYRQLPEEGLKFMVYLQKENIIDESGMPKERFSAEFPKEGPSILRIQQVVRGDSAAYFCASSRGELNTEAFFGQGTRLTVV.

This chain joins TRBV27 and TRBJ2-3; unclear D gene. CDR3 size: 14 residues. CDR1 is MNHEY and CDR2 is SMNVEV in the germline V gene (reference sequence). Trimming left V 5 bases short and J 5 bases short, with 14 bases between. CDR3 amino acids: CASSPETARDTQYF. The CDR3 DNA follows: TGTGCCAGCAGTCCCGAGACTGCAAGAGATACGCAGTATTTT.

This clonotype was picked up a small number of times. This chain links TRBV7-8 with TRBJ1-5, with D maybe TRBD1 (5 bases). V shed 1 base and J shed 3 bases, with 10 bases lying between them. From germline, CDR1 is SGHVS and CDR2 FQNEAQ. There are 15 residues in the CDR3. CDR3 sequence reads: CASSLVGAPNQPQHF. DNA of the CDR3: TGTGCCAGCAGCTTAGTCGGGGCTCCCAATCAGCCCCAGCATTTT.

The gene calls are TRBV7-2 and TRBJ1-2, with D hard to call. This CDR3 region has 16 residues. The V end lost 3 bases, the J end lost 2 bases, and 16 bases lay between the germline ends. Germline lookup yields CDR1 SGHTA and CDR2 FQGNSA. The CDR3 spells CASSFGSALNNYGYTF. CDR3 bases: TGTGCCAGCAGCTTTGGTTCGGCGCTTAACAACTATGGCTACACCTTC.

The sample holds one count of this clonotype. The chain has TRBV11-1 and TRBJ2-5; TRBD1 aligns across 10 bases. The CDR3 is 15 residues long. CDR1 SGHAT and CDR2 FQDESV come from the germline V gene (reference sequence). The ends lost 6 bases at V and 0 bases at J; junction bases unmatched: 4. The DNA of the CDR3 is TGTGCCAGCAGTTCCGGGACAGGGGACCAAGAGACCCAGTACTTC. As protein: CASSSGTGDQETQYF.

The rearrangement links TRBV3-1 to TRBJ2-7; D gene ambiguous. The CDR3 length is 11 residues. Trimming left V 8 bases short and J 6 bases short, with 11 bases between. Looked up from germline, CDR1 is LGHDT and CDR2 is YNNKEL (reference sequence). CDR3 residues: CASSGPAEQYF. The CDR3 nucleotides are TGTGCCAGCTCCGGCCCGGCCGAGCAGTACTTC.

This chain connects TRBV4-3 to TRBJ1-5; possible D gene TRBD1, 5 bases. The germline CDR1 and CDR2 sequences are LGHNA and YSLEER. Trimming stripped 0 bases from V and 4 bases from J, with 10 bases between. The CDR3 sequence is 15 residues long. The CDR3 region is CASSQDDSQNQPQHF. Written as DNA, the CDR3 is TGCGCCAGCAGCCAAGATGACAGTCAAAATCAGCCCCAGCATTTT.

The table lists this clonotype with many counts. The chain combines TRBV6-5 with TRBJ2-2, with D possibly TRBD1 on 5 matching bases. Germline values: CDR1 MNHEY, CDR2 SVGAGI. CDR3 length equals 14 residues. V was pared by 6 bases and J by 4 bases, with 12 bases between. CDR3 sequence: CASRGPWGTGELFF. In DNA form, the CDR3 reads TGTGCCAGCAGGGGGCCATGGGGCACCGGGGAGCTGTTTTTT.

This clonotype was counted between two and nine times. CDR3 coding DNA: TGTGCCAGTAGTATCCTGCCGGGCTCTGGGGCCAACGTCCTGACTTTC. Residues: CASSILPGSGANVLTF. This rearrangement joins TRBV19 to TRBJ2-6; D gene unclear. Trimming took off 3 bases at V and 0 bases at J, with 9 bases between the two ends. CDR1 is LNHDA and CDR2 is SQIVND in the germline V gene (reference sequence). CDR3 length equals 16 residues.

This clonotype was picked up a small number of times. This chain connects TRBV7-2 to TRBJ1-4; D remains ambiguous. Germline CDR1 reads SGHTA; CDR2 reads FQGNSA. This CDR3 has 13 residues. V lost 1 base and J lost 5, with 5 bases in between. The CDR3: CASSLEINEKLFF. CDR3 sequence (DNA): TGTGCCAGCAGCTTAGAGATAAATGAAAAACTGTTTTTT.

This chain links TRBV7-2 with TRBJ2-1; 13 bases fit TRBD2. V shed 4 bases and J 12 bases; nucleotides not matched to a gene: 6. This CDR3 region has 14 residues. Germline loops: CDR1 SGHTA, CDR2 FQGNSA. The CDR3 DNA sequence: TGTGCCAGCAGCTCGGGACTAGCGGGACTGGGGCAGTTCTTC. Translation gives CASSSGLAGLGQFF.

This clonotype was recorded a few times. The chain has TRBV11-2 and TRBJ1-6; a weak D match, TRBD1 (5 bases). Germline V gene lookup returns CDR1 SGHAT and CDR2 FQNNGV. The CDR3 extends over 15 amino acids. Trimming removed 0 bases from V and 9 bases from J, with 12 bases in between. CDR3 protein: CASSLEGAGGSPLHF. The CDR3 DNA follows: TGTGCCAGCAGCTTAGAGGGCGCGGGGGGTTCACCCCTCCACTTT.

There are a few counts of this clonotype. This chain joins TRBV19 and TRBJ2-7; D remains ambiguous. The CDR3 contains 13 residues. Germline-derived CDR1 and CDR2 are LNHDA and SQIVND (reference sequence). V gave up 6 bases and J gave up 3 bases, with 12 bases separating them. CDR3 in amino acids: CASSHNIGYEQYV. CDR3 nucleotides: TGTGCCAGTAGCCACAACATCGGCTACGAGCAGTACGTC.

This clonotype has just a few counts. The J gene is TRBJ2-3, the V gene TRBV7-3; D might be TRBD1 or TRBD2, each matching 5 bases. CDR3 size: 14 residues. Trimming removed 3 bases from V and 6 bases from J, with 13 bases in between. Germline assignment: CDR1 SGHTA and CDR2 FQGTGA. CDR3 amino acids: CASSFVHGTDTQYF. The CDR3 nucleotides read TGTGCCAGCAGCTTCGTACATGGGACGGATACGCAGTATTTT.

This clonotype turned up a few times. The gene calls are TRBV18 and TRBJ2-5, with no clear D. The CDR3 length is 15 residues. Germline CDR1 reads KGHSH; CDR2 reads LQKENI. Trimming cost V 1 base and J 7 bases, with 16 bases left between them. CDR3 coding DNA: TGTGCCAGCTCACCACTCCCGGCCGCGATCGGGACCCAGTACTTC. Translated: CASSPLPAAIGTQYF.

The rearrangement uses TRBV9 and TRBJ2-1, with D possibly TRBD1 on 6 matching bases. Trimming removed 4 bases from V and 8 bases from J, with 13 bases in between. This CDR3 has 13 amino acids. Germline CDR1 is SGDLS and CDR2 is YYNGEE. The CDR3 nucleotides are TGTGCCAGCAGCCCCCGGACAGAGGATGAGCAGTTCTTC. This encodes CASSPRTEDEQFF.

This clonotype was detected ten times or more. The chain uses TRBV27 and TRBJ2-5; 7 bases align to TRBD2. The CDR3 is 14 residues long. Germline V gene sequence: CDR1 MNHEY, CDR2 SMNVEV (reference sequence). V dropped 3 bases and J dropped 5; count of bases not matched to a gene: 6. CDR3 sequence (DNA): TGTGCCAGCAGTTTCCTGGGGGGGACTGAGACCCAGTACTTC. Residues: CASSFLGGTETQYF.

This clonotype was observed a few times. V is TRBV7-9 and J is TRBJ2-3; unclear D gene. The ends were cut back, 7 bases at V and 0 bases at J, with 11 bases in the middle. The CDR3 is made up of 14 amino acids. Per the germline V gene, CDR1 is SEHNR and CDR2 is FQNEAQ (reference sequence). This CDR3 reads CASKGSPSTDTQYF. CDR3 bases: TGTGCCAGCAAGGGTTCCCCTAGCACAGATACGCAGTATTTT.

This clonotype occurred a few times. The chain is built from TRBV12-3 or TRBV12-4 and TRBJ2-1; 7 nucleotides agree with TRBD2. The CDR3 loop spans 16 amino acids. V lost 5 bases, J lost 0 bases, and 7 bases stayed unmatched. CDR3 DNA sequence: TGTGCCAGCAGTGCGCTAGCGGAGAGCTCCTACAATGAGCAGTTCTTC. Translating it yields CASSALAESSYNEQFF.

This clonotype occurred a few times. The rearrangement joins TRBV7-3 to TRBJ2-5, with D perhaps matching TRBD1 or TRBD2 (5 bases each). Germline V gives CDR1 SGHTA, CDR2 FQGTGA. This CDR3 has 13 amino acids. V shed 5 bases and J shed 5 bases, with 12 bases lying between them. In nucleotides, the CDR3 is TGTGCCAGCAGCGGGGGTCCGGAGGAGACCCAGTACTTC. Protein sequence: CASSGGPEETQYF.

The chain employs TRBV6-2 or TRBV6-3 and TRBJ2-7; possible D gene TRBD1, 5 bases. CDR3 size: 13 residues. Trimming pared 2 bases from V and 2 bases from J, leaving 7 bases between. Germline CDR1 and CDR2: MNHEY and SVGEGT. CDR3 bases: TGTGCCAGCAGTTACGACAGTGCCTACGAGCAGTACGTC. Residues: CASSYDSAYEQYV.

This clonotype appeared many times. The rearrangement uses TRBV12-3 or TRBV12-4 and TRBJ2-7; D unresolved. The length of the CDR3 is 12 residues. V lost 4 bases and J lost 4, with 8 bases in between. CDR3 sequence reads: CASSSTAYEQYV. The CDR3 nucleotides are TGTGCCAGCAGTTCAACAGCTTACGAGCAGTACGTC.

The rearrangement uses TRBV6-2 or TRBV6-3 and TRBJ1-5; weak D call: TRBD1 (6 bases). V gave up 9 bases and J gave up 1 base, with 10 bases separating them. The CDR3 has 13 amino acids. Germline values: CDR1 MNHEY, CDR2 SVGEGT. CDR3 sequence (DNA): TGTGCCAGTCGGGGGGCGAGCAATCAGCCCCAGCATTTT. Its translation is CASRGASNQPQHF.

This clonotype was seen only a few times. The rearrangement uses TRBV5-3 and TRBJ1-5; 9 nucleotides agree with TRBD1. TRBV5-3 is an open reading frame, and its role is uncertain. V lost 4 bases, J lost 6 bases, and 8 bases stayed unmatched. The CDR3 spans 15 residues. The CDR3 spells CARSHQGQGGQPQHF. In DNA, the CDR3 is TGTGCCAGAAGCCACCAGGGACAGGGCGGTCAGCCCCAGCATTTT.

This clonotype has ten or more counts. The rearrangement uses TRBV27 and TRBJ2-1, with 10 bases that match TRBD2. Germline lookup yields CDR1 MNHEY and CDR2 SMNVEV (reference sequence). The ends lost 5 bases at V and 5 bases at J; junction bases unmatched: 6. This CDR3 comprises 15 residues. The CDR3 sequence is CASSLRLAGDNEQFF. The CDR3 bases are TGTGCCAGCAGTCTCCGGCTAGCGGGGGACAATGAGCAGTTCTTC.

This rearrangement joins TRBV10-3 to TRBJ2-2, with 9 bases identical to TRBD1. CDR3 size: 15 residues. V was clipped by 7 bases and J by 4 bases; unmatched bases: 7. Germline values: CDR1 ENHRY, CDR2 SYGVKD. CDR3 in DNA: TGTGCCATCACCCCCGGGACAGGGCCCACCGGGGAGCTGTTTTTT. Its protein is CAITPGTGPTGELFF.

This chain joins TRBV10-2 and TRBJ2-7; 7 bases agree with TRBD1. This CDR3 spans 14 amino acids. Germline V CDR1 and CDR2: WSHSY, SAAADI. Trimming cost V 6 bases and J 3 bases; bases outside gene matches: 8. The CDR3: CASRTTGTVYEQYF. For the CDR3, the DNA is TGCGCCAGCAGGACTACCGGGACAGTCTACGAGCAGTACTTC.

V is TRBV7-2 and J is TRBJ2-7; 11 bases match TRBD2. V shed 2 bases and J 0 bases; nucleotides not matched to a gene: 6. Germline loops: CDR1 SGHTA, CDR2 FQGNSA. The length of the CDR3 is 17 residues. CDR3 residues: CASSLSSGGFSSYEQYF. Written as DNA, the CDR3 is TGTGCCAGCAGCTTATCTAGCGGGGGGTTTAGCTCCTACGAGCAGTACTTC.

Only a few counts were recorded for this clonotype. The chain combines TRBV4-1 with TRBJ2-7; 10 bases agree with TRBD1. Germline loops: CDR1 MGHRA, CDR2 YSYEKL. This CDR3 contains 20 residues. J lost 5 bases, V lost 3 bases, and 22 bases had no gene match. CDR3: CASSHFRMRDRGPNPHEQYF. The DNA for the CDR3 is TGCGCCAGCAGCCATTTTAGAATGCGGGACAGGGGCCCAAATCCCCACGAGCAGTACTTC.

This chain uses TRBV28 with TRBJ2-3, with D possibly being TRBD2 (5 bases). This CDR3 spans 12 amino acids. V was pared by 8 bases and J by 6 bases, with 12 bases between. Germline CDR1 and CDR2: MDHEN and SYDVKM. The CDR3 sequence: CASGLLRDTQYF. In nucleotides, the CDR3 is TGTGCCAGCGGACTTCTCCGGGATACGCAGTATTTT.

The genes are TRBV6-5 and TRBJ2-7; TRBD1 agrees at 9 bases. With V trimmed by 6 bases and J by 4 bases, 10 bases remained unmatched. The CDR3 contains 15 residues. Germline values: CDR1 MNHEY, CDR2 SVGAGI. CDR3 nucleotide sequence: TGTGCCAGCAGCCTCGGGACAGGGTATGGTTACGAGCAGTACTTC. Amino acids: CASSLGTGYGYEQYF.

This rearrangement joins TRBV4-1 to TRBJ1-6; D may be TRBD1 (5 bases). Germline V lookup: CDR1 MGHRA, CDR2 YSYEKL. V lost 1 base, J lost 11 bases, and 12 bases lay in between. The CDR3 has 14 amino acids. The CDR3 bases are TGCGCCAGCAGCCAAGCTGGGGCTTTGACACCCCTCCACTTT. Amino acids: CASSQAGALTPLHF.